Each of the 6 T cell receptor beta chains below was sequenced from the same sample in a study of a mutant IDH1 vaccine in newly diagnosed glioma. This sample's time point: baseline, week 1 (first vaccination visit). Treatment in this sample: pre-vaccination baseline after standard-of-care therapy. Using immunoSEQ multiplex PCR, the repertoire was profiled, and TCRdb retains in-frame clones only, with some absent. The data hold 15,000 or so clones, with 75% to 90% observed a single time. Here the sequenced sample was PBMCs, taken from a glioma patient treated with radiotherapy, temozolomide or both. These receptors came from a middle-aged woman with glioma. Some clones in this sample may be carry-over from other donors' samples.

V gene TRBV14 combines with J gene TRBJ2-1; D is ambiguous. Germline CDR1 and CDR2: SGHDN and FVKESK. V dropped 4 bases and J dropped 1 base, with 11 bases sitting between them. The CDR3 contains 15 residues. The CDR3: CASSPLGFSYNEQFF. CDR3 coding DNA: TGTGCCAGCAGCCCCCTAGGATTTTCCTACAATGAGCAGTTCTTC.

This clone has only a few counts. This chain connects TRBV19 to TRBJ1-1; D is perhaps TRBD1 (5 bases). Germline CDR1 and CDR2: LNHDA and SQIVND (reference sequence). This CDR3 spans 14 amino acids. The V end lost 3 bases, the J end lost 1 base, and 9 bases lay between the germline ends. CDR3 nucleotide sequence: TGTGCCAGTAGTATGGGACTAACGAACACTGAAGCTTTCTTT. This codes for CASSMGLTNTEAFF.

The chain joins TRBV28 to TRBJ1-1; 9 nucleotides line up with TRBD1. Germline values: CDR1 MDHEN, CDR2 SYDVKM. CDR3 length: 16 residues. V was clipped by 3 bases and J by 3 bases; unmatched bases: 8. The CDR3 loop is CASSLLGDRVYTEAFF. The DNA for the CDR3 is TGTGCCAGCAGTTTGCTAGGGGACAGGGTATACACTGAAGCTTTCTTT.

The J gene is TRBJ1-5, the V gene TRBV28, with 9 positions matching TRBD1. Germline CDR1 is MDHEN and CDR2 is SYDVKM. The V segment lost 2 bases and the J segment 8 bases; nucleotides outside the gene matches: 10. The CDR3 contains 16 residues. CDR3 residues: CASSLQGQGGMEPQHF. In DNA form, the CDR3 reads TGTGCCAGCAGTTTACAGGGACAGGGTGGGATGGAGCCCCAGCATTTT.

The genes are TRBV18 and TRBJ1-5, with 7 bases aligning to TRBD1. CDR3 size: 14 residues. V was clipped by 4 bases and J by 4 bases; unmatched bases: 4. In germline, CDR1 is KGHSH, CDR2 LQKENI. The DNA of the CDR3 is TGTGCCAGCTCACTCGGGACAGCTAATCAGCCCCAGCATTTT. Protein product: CASSLGTANQPQHF. The full variable domain, in which reference TRBV18 and TRBJ1-5 provide the parts outside the CDR3, is NAGVMQNPRHLVRRRGQEARLRCSPMKGHSHVYWYRQLPEEGLKFMVYLQKENIIDESGMPKERFSAEFPKEGPSILRIQQVVRGDSAAYFCASSLGTANQPQHFGDGTRLSIL.

The CDR3 sequence: CASTPSGTTNTGELFF. The DNA of the CDR3 is TGTGCCAGTACCCCCTCCGGGACAACGAACACCGGGGAGCTGTTTTTT. The chain recombines TRBV19 with TRBJ2-2; D might be TRBD1 (6 bases). CDR1 is LNHDA, CDR2 SQIVND, per germline (reference sequence). This CDR3 region has 16 residues. Between the trimmed V and J ends, which lost 7 bases and 0 bases, there was a span of 15 bases.